This T cell receptor (beta chain) comes out of a study of cytomegalovirus exposure and HLA in healthy donors. Notes on the study in general: While the bulk of TCR sequences proved rare, some public TCRs turned up in many donors.

PCR used 60 Vbeta primers and 13 Jbeta primers. Measured with immunoSEQ multiplex PCR; TCRdb has only the in-frame clones, and not every one. Among approximately 120,000 clones listed, approximately 80% were seen once. This CDR3 contains 11 residues. V shed 6 bases and J 11 bases; nucleotides not matched to a gene: 5. Germline V gives CDR1 LGHNT, CDR2 FRNRAP. Worth noting for this clone: Its antigen is still unknown.

The J gene is TRBJ2-5, the V gene TRBV12-5; 8 nucleotides line up with TRBD1. This TCR derives from a man aged 25 to 40 in good health and CMV-seropositive. The sample comprised PBMCs. CDR3 sequence reads: CASGQQGEQYF. The CDR3 coding sequence is TGTGCTAGTGGGCAACAGGGGGAGCAGTACTTC. The full variable domain, rest sourced from reference TRBV12-5 and TRBJ2-5, is DARVTQTPRHKVTEMGQEVTMRCQPILGHNTVFWYRQTMMQGLELLAYFRNRAPLDDSGMPKDRFSAEMPDATLATLKIQPSEPRDSAVYFCASGQQGEQYFGPGTRLLVL.